This T cell receptor (beta chain) was captured in a study of blood T cell repertoires in COVID-19. Looking at the study overall: Samples representing acute and convalescent COVID-19 were sourced from the United States, Italy and Spain. PBMCs, B-cell-depleted T cells, or T cells were the source of the cDNA or gDNA that made up the material.

Germline V gene sequence: CDR1 LNHDA, CDR2 SQIVND (reference sequence). Trimming cost V 5 bases and J 2 bases, with 13 bases left between them. The CDR3 covers 15 residues. In the original workflow: It was from reference gene primer amplification that nucleated cell counts were estimated. This table comes from immunoSEQ multiplex PCR, and its TCRdb copy is limited to in-frame clones, with some not included. D and trimming come from the DNA, and the V and J calls and clone size come from that table. The data contain some 270,000 clones, around 82% of them seen just once; the ten biggest clones take up around 3.7%.

The receptor was isolated from a man aged 45 to 65 who had recovered from COVID-19. Sequences were obtained from PBMCs or T cells enriched from blood (not recorded which). V and J are TRBV19 and TRBJ1-5; possibly TRBD1 for D (5 bases). The CDR3 sequence: CASSGGTRGNQPQHF. CDR3 DNA sequence: TGTGCCAGTAGTGGAGGGACCAGAGGCAATCAGCCCCAGCATTTT.